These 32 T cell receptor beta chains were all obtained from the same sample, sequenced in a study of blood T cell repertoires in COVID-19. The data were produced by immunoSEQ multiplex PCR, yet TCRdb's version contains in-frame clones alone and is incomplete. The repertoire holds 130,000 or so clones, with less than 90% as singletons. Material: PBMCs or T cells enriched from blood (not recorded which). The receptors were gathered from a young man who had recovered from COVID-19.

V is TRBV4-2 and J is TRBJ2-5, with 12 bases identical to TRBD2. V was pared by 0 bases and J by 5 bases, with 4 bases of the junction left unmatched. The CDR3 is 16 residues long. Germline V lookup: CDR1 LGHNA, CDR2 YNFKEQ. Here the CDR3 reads CASSQDRTSGAETQYF. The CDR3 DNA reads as TGTGCCAGCAGCCAAGACCGGACTAGCGGGGCCGAGACCCAGTACTTC.

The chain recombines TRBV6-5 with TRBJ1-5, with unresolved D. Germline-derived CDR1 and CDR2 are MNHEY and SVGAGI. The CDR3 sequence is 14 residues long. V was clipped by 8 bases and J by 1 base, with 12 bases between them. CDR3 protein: CASQAGWSNQPQHF. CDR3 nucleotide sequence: TGTGCCAGCCAAGCCGGTTGGAGCAATCAGCCCCAGCATTTT.

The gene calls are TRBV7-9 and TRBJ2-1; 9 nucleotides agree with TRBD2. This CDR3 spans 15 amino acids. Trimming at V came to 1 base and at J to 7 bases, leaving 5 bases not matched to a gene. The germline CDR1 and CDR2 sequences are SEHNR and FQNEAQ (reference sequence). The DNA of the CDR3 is TGTGCCAGCAGCTTAGTTCTAGCGGGAAAGAATGAGCAGTTCTTC. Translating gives CASSLVLAGKNEQFF.

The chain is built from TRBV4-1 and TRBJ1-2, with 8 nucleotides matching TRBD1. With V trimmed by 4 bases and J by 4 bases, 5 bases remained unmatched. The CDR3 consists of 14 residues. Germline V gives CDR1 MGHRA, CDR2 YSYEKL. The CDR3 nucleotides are TGCGCCAGCAGCCTACAGGGGGGGAGCTATGGCTACACCTTC. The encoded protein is CASSLQGGSYGYTF.

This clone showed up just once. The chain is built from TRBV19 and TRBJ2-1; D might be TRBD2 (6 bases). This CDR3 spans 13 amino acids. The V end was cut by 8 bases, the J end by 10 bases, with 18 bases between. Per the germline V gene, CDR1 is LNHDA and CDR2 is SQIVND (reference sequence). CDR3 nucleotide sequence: TGTGCCAGTTCCACGGGAGCCTTCAGGGAGCAGTTCTTC. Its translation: CASSTGAFREQFF.

The CDR3 DNA reads TGTGCCAGCAGCGTACGGGGTGCTGATAATTCACCCCTCCACTTT. Protein: CASSVRGADNSPLHF. This sequence joins TRBV6-5 and TRBJ1-6; unclear D gene. Trimming left V 6 bases short and J 5 bases short, with 14 bases between. The CDR3 sequence is 15 residues long. Germline V gene sequence: CDR1 MNHEY, CDR2 SVGAGI.

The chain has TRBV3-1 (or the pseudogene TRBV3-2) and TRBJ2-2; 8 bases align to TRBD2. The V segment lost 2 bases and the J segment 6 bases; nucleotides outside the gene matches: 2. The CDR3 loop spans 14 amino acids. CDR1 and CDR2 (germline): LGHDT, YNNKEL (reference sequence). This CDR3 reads CASSQRGGAGELFF. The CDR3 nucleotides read TGTGCCAGCAGCCAACGGGGGGGGGCCGGGGAGCTGTTTTTT.

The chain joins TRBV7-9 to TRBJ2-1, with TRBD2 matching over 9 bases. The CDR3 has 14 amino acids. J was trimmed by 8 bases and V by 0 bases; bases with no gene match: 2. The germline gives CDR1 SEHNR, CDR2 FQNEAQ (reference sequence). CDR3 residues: CASSLAGLAYEQFF. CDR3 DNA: TGTGCCAGCAGCTTAGCGGGACTAGCCTATGAGCAGTTCTTC.

This CDR3 reads CASSQEGLDTQYF. CDR3 nucleotides: TGCGCCAGCAGCCAGGAGGGACTTGATACGCAGTATTTT. This chain uses TRBV4-1 with TRBJ2-3; D may be TRBD2 (6 bases). This CDR3 comprises 13 residues. Germline CDR1 reads MGHRA; CDR2 reads YSYEKL. V lost 3 bases to trimming and J lost 6 bases, with 10 bases between them.

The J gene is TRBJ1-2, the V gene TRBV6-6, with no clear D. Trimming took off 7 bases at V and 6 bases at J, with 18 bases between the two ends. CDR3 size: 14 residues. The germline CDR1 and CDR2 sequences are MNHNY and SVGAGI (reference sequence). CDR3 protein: CASNDSPGSDGYTF. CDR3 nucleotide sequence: TGTGCCAGCAATGATTCTCCGGGGAGTGATGGCTACACCTTC.

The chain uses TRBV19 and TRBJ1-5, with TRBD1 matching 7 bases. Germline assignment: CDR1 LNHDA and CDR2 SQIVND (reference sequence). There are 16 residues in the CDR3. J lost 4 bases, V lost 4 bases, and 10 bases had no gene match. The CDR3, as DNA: TGTGCCAGTAGTACCCGGGACAGCGGAGCGAATCAGCCCCAGCATTTT. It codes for CASSTRDSGANQPQHF.

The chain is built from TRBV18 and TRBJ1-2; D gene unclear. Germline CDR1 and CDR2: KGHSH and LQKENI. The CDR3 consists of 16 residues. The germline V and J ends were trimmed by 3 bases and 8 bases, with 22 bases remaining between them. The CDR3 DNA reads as TGTGCCAGCTCACCCGCACAGACACAACCCCGGGAGGGCTACACCTTC. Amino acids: CASSPAQTQPREGYTF.

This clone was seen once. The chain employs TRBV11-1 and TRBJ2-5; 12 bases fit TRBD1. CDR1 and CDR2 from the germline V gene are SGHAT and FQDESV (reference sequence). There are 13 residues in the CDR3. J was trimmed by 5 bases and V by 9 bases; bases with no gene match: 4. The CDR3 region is CASGTGGEETQYF. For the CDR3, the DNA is TGTGCCAGTGGGACAGGGGGCGAGGAGACCCAGTACTTC.

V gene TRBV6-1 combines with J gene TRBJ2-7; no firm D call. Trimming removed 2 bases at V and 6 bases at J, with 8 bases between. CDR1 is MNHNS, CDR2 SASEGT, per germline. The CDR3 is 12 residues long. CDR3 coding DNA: TGTGCCAGCAGTGAACGGGTGGGCGAGCAGTACTTC. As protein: CASSERVGEQYF.

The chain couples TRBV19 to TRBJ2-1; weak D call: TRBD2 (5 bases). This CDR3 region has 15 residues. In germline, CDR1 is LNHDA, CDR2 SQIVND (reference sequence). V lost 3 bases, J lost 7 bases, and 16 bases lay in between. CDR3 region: CASSIWLAVENEQFF. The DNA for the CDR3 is TGTGCCAGTAGTATCTGGCTAGCCGTGGAGAATGAGCAGTTCTTC.

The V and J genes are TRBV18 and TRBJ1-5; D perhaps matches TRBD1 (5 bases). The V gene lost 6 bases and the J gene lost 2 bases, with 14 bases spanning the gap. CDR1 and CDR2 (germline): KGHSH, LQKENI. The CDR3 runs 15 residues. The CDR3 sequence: CASSLQEKGNQPQHF. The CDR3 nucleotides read TGTGCCAGCTCTCTACAGGAAAAGGGCAATCAGCCCCAGCATTTT.

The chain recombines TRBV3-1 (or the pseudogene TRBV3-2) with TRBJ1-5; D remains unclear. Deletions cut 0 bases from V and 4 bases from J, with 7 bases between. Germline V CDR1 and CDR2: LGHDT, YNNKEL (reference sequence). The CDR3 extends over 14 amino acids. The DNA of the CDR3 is TGTGCCAGCAGCCAAGATCGTACTAATCAGCCCCAGCATTTT. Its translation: CASSQDRTNQPQHF.

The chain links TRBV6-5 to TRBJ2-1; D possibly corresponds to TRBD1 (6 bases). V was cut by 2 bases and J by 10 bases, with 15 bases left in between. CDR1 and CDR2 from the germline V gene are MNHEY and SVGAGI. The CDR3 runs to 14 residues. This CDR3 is CASSYATGSYEQFF. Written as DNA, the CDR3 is TGTGCCAGCAGTTACGCTACAGGGTCGTACGAGCAGTTCTTC.

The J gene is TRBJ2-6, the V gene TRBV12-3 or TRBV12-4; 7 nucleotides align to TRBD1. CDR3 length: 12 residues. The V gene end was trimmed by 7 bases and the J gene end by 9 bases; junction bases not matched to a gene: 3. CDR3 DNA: TGTGCCAGCAAAAGGACAGGCAACGTCCTGACTTTC. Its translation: CASKRTGNVLTF.

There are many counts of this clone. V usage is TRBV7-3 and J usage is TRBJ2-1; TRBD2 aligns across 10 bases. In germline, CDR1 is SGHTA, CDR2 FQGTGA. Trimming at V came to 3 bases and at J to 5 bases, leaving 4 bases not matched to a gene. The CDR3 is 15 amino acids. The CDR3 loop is CASSLVSGGNNEQFF. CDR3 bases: TGTGCCAGCAGCTTGGTTAGCGGGGGGAACAATGAGCAGTTCTTC.

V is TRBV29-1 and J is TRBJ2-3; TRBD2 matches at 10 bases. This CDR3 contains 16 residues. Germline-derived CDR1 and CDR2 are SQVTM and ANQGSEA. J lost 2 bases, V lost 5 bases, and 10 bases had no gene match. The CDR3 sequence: CSVQGTSEVITDTQYF. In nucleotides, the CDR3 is TGCAGCGTTCAAGGGACTAGCGAGGTGATCACAGATACGCAGTATTTT.

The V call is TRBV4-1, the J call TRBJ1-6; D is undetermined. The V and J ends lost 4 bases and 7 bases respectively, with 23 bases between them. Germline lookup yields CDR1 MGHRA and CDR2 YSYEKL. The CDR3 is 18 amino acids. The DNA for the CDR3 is TGCGCCAGCAGCCTCCTCACGAGCGGCGGCCTGCTAAATTCACCCCTCCACTTT. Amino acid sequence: CASSLLTSGGLLNSPLHF.

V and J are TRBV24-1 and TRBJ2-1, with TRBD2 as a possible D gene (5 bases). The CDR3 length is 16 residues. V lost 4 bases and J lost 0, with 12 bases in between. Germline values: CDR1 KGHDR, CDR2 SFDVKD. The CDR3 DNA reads TGTGCCACCAGTGACTCAAGAGGGAGCTCCTACAATGAGCAGTTCTTC. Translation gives CATSDSRGSSYNEQFF.

The CDR3 bases are TGTGCCAGCAGTTACGCGGGGTGGGAATTTGAAGATGGCTACACCTTC. This encodes CASSYAGWEFEDGYTF. The J gene is TRBJ1-2, the V gene TRBV6-5, with unresolved D. The CDR3 totals 16 residues. Germline lookup yields CDR1 MNHEY and CDR2 SVGAGI. V was cut by 2 bases and J by 6 bases, with 19 bases left in between.

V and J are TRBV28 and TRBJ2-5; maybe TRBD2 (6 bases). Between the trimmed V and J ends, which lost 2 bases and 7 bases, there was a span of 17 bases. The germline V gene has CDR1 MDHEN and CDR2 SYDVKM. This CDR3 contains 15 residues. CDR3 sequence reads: CASSLQYRTGATQYF. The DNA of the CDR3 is TGTGCCAGCAGTTTACAATATAGGACGGGAGCGACCCAGTACTTC.

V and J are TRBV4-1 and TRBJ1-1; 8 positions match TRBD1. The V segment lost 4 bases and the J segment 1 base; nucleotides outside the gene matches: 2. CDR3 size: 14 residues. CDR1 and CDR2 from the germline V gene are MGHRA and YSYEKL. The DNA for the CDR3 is TGCGCCAGCAGCCTCGGACAGGGGAACACTGAAGCTTTCTTT. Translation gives CASSLGQGNTEAFF.

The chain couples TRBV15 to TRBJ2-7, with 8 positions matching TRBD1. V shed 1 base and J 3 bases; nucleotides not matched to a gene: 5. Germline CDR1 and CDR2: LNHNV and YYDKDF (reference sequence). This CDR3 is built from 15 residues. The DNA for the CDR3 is TGTGCCACCAGCAGAGGACAGGGGCTCAACTACGAGCAGTACTTC. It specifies CATSRGQGLNYEQYF.

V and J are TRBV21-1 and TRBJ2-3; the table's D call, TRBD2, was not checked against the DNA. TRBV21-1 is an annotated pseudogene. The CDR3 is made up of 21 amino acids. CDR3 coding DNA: TGTGCCAGCATAACCGATCCGACTAGCGGGAGTCGTTTCATTGGGGCAGATACGCAGTATTTT. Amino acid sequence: CASITDPTSGSRFIGADTQYF.

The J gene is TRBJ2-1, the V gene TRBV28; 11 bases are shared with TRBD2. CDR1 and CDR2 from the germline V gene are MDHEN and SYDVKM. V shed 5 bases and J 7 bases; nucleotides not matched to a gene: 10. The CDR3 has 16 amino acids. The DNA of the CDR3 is TGTGCCAGCAGTAGCTACGGGACTAGCGGAGAGAATGAGCAGTTCTTC. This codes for CASSSYGTSGENEQFF.

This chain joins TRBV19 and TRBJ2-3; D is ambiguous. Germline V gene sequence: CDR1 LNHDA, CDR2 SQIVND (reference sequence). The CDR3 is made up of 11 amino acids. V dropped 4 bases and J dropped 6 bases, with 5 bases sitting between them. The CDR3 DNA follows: TGTGCCAGTAGTAGCCGGGATACGCAGTATTTT. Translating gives CASSSRDTQYF. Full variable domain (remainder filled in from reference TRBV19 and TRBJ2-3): DGGITQSPKYLFRKEGQNVTLSCEQNLNHDAMYWYRQDPGQGLRLIYYSQIVNDFQKGDIAEGYSVSREKKESFPLTVTSAQKNPTAFYLCASSSRDTQYFGPGTRLTVL.

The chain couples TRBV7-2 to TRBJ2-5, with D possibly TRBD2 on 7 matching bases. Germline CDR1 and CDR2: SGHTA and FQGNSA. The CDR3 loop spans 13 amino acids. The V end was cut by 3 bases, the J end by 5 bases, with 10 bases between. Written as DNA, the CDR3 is TGTGCCAGCAGCTTGCGGGGGCGGGAGACCCAGTACTTC. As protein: CASSLRGRETQYF.

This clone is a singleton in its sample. The CDR3 DNA follows: TGCAGCGCCCTCGGGGACTACGAGCAGTACTTC. It encodes CSALGDYEQYF. The chain recombines TRBV29-1 with TRBJ2-7, with TRBD2 as a possible D gene (5 bases). V was cut by 7 bases and J by 3 bases, with 10 bases left in between. This CDR3 has 11 amino acids. Germline loops: CDR1 SQVTM, CDR2 ANQGSEA.